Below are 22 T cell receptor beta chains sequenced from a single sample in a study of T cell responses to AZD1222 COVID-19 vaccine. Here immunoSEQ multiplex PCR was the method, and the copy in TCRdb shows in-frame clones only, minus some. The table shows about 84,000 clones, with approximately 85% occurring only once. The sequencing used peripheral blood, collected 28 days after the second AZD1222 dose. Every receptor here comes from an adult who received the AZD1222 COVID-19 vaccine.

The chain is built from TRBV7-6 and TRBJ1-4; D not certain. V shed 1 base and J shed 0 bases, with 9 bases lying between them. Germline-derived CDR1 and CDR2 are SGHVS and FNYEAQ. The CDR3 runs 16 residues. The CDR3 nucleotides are TGTGCCAGCAGCTTAGGTTACCTTACAACTAATGAAAAACTGTTTTTT. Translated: CASSLGYLTTNEKLFF.

The CDR3 reads CASSLPGTDTQYF. DNA of the CDR3: TGTGCCAGCAGCTTGCCGGGCACAGATACGCAGTATTTT. J is TRBJ2-3 and V is TRBV5-6; D gene unclear. This CDR3 region has 13 residues. The germline V and J ends were trimmed by 1 base and 1 base, with 4 bases remaining between them. Germline lookup yields CDR1 SGHDT and CDR2 YYEEEE. Full variable domain (missing parts from reference TRBV5-6 and TRBJ2-3): DAGVTQSPTHLIKTRGQQVTLRCSPKSGHDTVSWYQQALGQGPQFIFQYYEEEERQRGNFPDRFSGHQFPNYSSELNVNALLLGDSALYLCASSLPGTDTQYFGPGTRLTVL.

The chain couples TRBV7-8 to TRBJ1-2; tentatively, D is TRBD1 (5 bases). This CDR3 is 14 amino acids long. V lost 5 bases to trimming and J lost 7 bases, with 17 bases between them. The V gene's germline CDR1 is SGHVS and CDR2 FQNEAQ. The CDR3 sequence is CASSLAGGGGGYTF. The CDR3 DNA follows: TGTGCCAGCAGCCTCGCTGGGGGGGGAGGTGGCTACACCTTC.

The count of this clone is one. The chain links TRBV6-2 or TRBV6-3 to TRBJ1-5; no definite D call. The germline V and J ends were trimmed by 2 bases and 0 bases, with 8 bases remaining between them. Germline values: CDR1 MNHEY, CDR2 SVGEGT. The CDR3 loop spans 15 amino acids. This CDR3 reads CASSYTYSSNQPQHF. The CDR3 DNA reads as TGTGCCAGCAGTTACACGTATTCTAGCAATCAGCCCCAGCATTTT.

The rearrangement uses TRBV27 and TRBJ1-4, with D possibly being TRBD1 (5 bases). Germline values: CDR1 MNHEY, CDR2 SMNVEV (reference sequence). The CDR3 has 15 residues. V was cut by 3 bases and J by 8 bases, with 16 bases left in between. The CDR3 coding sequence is TGTGCCAGCAGTTTTAGGGCAGGGACCGCAGAAAAACTGTTTTTT. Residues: CASSFRAGTAEKLFF.

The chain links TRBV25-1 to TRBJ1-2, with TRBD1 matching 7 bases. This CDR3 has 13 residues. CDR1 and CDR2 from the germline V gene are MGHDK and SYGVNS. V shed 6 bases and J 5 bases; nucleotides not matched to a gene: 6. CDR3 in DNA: TGTGCCAGCAGGGGACAGAACACTTATGGCTACACCTTC. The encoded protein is CASRGQNTYGYTF.

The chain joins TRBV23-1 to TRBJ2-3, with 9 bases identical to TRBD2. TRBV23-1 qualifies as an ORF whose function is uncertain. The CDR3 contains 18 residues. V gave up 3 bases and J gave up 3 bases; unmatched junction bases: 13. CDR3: CASSHFPRRTSGTDTQYF. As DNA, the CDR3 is TGCGCCAGCAGTCACTTCCCCCGGCGAACTAGCGGGACAGATACGCAGTATTTT.

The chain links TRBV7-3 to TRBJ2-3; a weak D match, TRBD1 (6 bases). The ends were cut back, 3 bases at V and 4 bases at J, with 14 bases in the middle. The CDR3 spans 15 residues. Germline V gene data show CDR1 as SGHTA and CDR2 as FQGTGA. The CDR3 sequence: CASSFQGTTSDTQYF. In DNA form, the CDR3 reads TGTGCCAGCAGCTTCCAGGGGACAACGTCAGATACGCAGTATTTT.

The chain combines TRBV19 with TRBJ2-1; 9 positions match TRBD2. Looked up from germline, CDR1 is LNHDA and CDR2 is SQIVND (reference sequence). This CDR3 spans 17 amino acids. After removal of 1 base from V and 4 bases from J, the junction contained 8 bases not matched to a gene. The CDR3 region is CASSIGRAGGRYNEQFF. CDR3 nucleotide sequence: TGTGCCAGTAGTATAGGACGCGCGGGAGGGCGGTACAATGAGCAGTTCTTC.

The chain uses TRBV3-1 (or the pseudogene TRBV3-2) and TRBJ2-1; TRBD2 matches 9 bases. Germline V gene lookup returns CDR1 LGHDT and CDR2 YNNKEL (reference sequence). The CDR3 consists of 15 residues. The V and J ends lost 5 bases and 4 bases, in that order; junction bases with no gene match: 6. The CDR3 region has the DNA TGTGCCAGCAGCAATGGACTAGCGACTTACAATGAGCAGTTCTTC. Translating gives CASSNGLATYNEQFF.

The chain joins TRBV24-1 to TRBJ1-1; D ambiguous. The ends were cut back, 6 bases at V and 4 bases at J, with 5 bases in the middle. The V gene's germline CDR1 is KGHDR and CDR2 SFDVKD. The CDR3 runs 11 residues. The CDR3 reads CATSSGTEAFF. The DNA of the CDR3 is TGTGCCACCAGTTCTGGCACTGAAGCTTTCTTT.

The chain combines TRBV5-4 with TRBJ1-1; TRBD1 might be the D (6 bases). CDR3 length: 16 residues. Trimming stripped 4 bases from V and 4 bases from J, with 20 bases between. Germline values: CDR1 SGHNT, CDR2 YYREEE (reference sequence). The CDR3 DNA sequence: TGTGCCAGCAGCCGCCTTTCTGTTCGGGGGCCCACTGAAGCTTTCTTT. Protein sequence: CASSRLSVRGPTEAFF.

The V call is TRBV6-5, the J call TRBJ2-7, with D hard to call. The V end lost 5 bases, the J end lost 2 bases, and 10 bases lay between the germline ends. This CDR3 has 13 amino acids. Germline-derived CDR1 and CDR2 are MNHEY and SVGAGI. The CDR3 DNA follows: TGTGCCAGCAGTCGAACCCTGACCTACGAGCAGTACGTC. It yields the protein CASSRTLTYEQYV.

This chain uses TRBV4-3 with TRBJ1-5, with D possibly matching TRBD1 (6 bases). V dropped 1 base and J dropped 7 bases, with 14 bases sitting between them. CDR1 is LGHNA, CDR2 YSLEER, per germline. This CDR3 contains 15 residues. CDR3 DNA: TGCGCCAGCAGCCAAGTGACAGGAAGGGGACAGCCCCAGCATTTT. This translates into CASSQVTGRGQPQHF.

Here the CDR3 reads CAISNRDGQPQHF. The CDR3 nucleotides read TGTGCCATCAGTAACAGGGACGGGCAGCCCCAGCATTTT. The chain couples TRBV10-3 to TRBJ1-5, with D perhaps TRBD1 (6 bases). Per the germline V gene, CDR1 is ENHRY and CDR2 is SYGVKD. This CDR3 has 13 residues. V shed 5 bases and J shed 7 bases, with 12 bases lying between them.

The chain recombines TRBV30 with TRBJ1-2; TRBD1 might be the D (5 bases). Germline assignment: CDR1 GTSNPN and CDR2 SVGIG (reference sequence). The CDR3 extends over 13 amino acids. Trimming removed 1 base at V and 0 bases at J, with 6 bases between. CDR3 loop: CAWSGGANYGYTF. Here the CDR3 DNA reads TGTGCCTGGAGTGGGGGGGCTAACTATGGCTACACCTTC. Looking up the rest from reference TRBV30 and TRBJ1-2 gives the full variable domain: SQTIHQWPATLVQPVGSPLSLECTVEGTSNPNLYWYRQAAGRGLQLLFYSVGIGQISSEVPQNLSASRPQDRQFILSSKKLLLSDSGFYLCAWSGGANYGYTFGSGTRLTVV.

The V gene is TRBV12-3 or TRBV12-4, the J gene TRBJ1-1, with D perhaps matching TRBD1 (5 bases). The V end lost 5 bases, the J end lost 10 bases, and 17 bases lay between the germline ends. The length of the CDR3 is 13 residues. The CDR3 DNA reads TGTGCCAGCAGTGGCCCCGCAGGGTTCGGAGCTTTCTTT. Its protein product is CASSGPAGFGAFF.

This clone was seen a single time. CDR3 bases: TGTGCCAGCAGCTCCGCGGGGATATATGGCTACACCTTC. Its protein is CASSSAGIYGYTF. The V gene is TRBV11-2, the J gene TRBJ1-2, with no clear D. Germline V gives CDR1 SGHAT, CDR2 FQNNGV. The CDR3 has 13 residues. V lost 4 bases to trimming and J lost 5 bases, with 11 bases between them.

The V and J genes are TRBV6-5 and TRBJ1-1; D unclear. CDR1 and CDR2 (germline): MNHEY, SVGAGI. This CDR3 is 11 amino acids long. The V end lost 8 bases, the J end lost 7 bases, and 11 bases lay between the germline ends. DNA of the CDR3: TGTGCCAGCCAGCGTGGGGATGAAGCTTTCTTT. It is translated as CASQRGDEAFF.

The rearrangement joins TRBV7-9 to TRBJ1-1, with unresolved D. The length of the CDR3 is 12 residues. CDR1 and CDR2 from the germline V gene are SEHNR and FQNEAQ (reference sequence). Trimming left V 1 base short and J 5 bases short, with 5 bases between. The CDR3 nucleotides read TGTGCCAGCAGCTTAGAATTTACTGAAGCTTTCTTT. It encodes CASSLEFTEAFF. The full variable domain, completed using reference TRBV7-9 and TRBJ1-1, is DTGVSQNPRHKITKRGQNVTFRCDPISEHNRLYWYRQTLGQGPEFLTYFQNEAQLEKSRLLSDRFSAERPKGSFSTLEIQRTEQGDSAMYLCASSLEFTEAFFGQGTRLTVV.

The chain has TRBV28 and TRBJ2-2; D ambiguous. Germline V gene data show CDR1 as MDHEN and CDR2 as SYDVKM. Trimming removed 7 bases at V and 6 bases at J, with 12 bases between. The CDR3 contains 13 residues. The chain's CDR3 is CASTITAPGELFF. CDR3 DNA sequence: TGTGCCAGCACGATCACGGCCCCCGGGGAGCTGTTTTTT.

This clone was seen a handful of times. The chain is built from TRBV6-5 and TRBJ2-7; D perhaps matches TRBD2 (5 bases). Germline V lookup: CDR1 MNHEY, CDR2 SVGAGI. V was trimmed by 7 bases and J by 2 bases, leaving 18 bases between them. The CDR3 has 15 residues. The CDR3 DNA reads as TGTGCCAGCACAACCTCCCGGGAACAGACCTACGAGCAGTACTTC. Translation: CASTTSREQTYEQYF.